These 10 T cell receptor beta chains were all obtained from the same sample, sequenced in a study of blood T cell repertoires in COVID-19 (TCRdb year 2020). Library prep was done by the immunoSEQ multiplex PCR assay. Drawn from immuneACCESS, this table holds only the in-frame rearrangements with V and J called that TCRdb kept. Clones are partly lost; checked studies trace under half to an unresolved V gene and leave the rest unexplained. For this sample there are a few hundred thousand clones; roughly nine tenths appear just once. Clones ranked in the top ten supply roughly 6.3% of the sample. Material: peripheral blood. The receptors were sampled from a man aged 60-69 years with acute or convalescent COVID-19.

The V and J genes are TRBV9 and TRBJ2-3; 7 bases align to TRBD2. Germline V gives CDR1 SGDLS, CDR2 YYNGEE. V dropped 4 bases and J dropped 6; count of bases not matched to a gene: 2. This CDR3 is 12 amino acids long. CDR3 coding DNA: TGTGCCAGCAGCTTGGGAGGGGATACGCAGTATTTT. Translation gives CASSLGGDTQYF.

The chain has TRBV28 and TRBJ1-4; no definite D call. Germline CDR1 reads MDHEN; CDR2 reads SYDVKM. Trimming stripped 2 bases from V and 3 bases from J, with 10 bases between. The length of the CDR3 is 15 residues. CDR3: CASSLIAQPNEKLFF. The CDR3 region has the DNA TGTGCCAGCAGTTTAATAGCGCAGCCTAATGAAAAACTGTTTTTT.

This clone was picked up one time. The rearrangement uses TRBV5-5 and TRBJ2-2, with 9 bases that match TRBD2. Germline V gene sequence: CDR1 SGHKS, CDR2 YYEKEE (reference sequence). The CDR3 totals 18 residues. With 1 base clipped from V and 3 bases from J, the junction kept 10 bases outside the gene matches. Here the CDR3 reads CASSLRGSGSFDTGELFF. The CDR3 DNA is TGTGCCAGCAGCTTGCGCGGTAGCGGGAGTTTCGACACCGGGGAGCTGTTTTTT.

The chain combines TRBV11-2 with TRBJ2-2, with a possible D match to TRBD2 (6 bases). The V gene lost 6 bases and the J gene lost 7 bases, with 12 bases spanning the gap. The CDR3 is 13 residues long. Germline values: CDR1 SGHAT, CDR2 FQNNGV. The CDR3 is CASSTTSLGELFF. The DNA for the CDR3 is TGTGCCAGCAGTACGACTAGTCTCGGGGAGCTGTTTTTT.

The chain is built from TRBV5-8 and TRBJ2-3, with TRBD2 matching 10 bases. The junction had 4 bases not matched to a gene; V was cut back by 5 bases and J by 1 base. The CDR3 contains 15 residues. Germline lookup yields CDR1 SGHTS and CDR2 YDEGEE. The CDR3 loop reads CASSPGTSGTDTQYF. The CDR3 DNA sequence: TGTGCCAGCAGTCCCGGGACTAGCGGCACAGATACGCAGTATTTT.

The V gene is TRBV6-6, the J gene TRBJ2-1, with 10 bases that match TRBD1. Germline assignment: CDR1 MNHNY and CDR2 SVGAGI (reference sequence). The CDR3 totals 15 residues. The V segment lost 5 bases and the J segment 4 bases; nucleotides outside the gene matches: 5. The CDR3 coding sequence is TGTGCCAGCAGTGTCGGGACAGGGGCGTACAATGAGCAGTTCTTC. Protein product: CASSVGTGAYNEQFF.

This chain uses TRBV30 with TRBJ2-7, with 9 bases lining up with TRBD2. Looked up from germline, CDR1 is GTSNPN and CDR2 is SVGIG (reference sequence). The CDR3 totals 15 residues. The J segment lost 1 base and the V segment lost 5 bases, leaving 9 bases of the junction unmatched. Here the CDR3 reads CAWASGLAGSYEQYF. For the CDR3, the DNA is TGTGCCTGGGCGTCCGGCCTAGCGGGATCCTACGAGCAGTACTTC.

The chain combines TRBV30 with TRBJ2-2; D might be TRBD2 (5 bases). CDR3 length: 14 amino acids. Germline lookup yields CDR1 GTSNPN and CDR2 SVGIG (reference sequence). V was shortened by 1 base and J by 3 bases, with 9 bases between the two germline ends. CDR3 in DNA: TGTGCCTGGAGTGCGGGGATGGACACCGGGGAGCTGTTTTTT. Its protein product is CAWSAGMDTGELFF.

The chain uses TRBV6-1 and TRBJ1-1; D is ambiguous. CDR3 size: 15 residues. Germline lookup yields CDR1 MNHNS and CDR2 SASEGT. V gave up 5 bases and J gave up 1 base, with 14 bases separating them. This CDR3 reads CASSRSGRGNTEAFF. For the CDR3, the DNA is TGTGCCAGCAGTCGGTCCGGCAGAGGGAACACTGAAGCTTTCTTT.

The chain uses TRBV2 and TRBJ2-1; a possible D gene is TRBD2 (6 bases). Germline V lookup: CDR1 SNHLY, CDR2 FYNNEI. There are 15 residues in the CDR3. V was pared by 4 bases and J by 2 bases, with 12 bases between. The CDR3 nucleotides read TGTGCCAGCAGTGTCGCGGGAAGGCCCTACAATGAGCAGTTCTTC. Translation: CASSVAGRPYNEQFF. The whole variable domain, filled in from reference TRBV2 and TRBJ2-1, reads EPEVTQTPSHQVTQMGQEVILRCVPISNHLYFYWYRQILGQKVEFLVSFYNNEISEKSEIFDDQFSVERPDGSNFTLKIRSTKLEDSAMYFCASSVAGRPYNEQFFGPGTRLTVL.